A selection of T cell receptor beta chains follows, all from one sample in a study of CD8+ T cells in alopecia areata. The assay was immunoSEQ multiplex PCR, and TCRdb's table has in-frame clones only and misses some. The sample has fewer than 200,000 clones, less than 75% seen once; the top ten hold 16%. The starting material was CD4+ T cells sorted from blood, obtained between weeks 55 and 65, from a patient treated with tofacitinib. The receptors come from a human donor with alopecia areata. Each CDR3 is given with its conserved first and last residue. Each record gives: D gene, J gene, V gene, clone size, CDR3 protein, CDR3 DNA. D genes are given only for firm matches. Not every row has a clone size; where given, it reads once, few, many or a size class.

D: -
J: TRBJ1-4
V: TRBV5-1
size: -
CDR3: CASSLARGTDEKLFF
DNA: TGCGCCAGCAGCTTGGCCCGCGGTACAGATGAAAAACTGTTTTTT

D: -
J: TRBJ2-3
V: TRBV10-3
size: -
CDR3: CATRGGGHMGDTQYF
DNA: TGTGCCACACGAGGCGGGGGCCATATGGGAGATACGCAGTATTTT

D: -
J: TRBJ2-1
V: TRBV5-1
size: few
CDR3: CASSWAGGSYNEQFF
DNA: TGCGCCAGCAGCTGGGCCGGGGGCTCCTACAATGAGCAGTTCTTC

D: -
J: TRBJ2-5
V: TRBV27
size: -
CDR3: CASSLSGWETQYF
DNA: TGTGCCAGCAGTTTATCGGGGTGGGAGACCCAGTACTTC

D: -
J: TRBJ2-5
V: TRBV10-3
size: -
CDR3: CAISETGRGETQYF
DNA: TGTGCCATCAGTGAAACAGGGAGGGGAGAGACCCAGTACTTC

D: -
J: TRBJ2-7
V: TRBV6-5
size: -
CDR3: CASSYSTSRGSYEQYF
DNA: TGTGCCAGCAGTTACTCGACCTCCCGGGGCTCCTACGAGCAGTACTTC

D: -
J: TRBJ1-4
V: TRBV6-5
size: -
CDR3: CASSPGTTTNEKLFF
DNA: TGTGCCAGCAGCCCAGGGACGACAACTAATGAAAAACTGTTTTTT

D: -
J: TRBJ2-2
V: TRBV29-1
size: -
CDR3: CSGRLGRNTGELFF
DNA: TGCAGCGGGAGACTGGGAAGGAACACCGGGGAGCTGTTTTTT

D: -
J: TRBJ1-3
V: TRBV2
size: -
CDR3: CASSADRGNTIYF
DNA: TGTGCCAGCAGCGCTGACAGGGGAAACACCATATATTTT

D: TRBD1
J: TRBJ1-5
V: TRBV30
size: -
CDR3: CAWSVTGGRNQPQHF
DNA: TGTGCCTGGAGTGTAACAGGGGGGCGCAATCAGCCCCAGCATTTT

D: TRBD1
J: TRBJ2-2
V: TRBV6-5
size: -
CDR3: CASAQGASTGELFF
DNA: TGTGCCAGCGCGCAGGGGGCTAGCACCGGGGAGCTGTTTTTT

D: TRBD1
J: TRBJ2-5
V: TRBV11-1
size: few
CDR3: CASSPRGTTGGNQETQYF
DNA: TGTGCCAGCAGCCCCCGGGGGACGACAGGGGGCAACCAAGAGACCCAGTACTTC

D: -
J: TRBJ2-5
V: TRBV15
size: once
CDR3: CATSRDAEQTQYF
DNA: TGTGCCACCAGCAGAGATGCTGAACAGACCCAGTACTTC

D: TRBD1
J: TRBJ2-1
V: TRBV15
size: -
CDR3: CATKDRDSYNEQFF
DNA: TGTGCCACCAAGGACAGGGACTCCTACAATGAGCAGTTCTTC

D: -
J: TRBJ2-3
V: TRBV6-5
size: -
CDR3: CASRQDTDTQYF
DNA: TGTGCCAGCAGACAGGACACAGATACGCAGTATTTT

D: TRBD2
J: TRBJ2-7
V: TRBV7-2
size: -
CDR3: CASSSQPGLAFEQYF
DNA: TGTGCCAGCAGCTCCCAGCCGGGACTAGCTTTCGAGCAGTACTTC

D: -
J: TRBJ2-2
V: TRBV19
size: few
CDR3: CASTETADTGELFF
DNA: TGTGCCAGTACCGAGACAGCGGACACCGGGGAGCTGTTTTTT

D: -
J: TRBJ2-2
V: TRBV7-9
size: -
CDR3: CASHRGTGELFF
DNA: TGTGCCAGCCATCGGGGTACCGGGGAGCTGTTTTTT

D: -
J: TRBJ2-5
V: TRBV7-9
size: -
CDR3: CATERQQETQYF
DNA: TGTGCCACCGAGAGGCAGCAAGAGACCCAGTACTTC

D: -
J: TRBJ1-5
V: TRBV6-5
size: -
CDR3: CASREYSNQPQHF
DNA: TGTGCCAGCAGAGAGTATAGCAATCAGCCCCAGCATTTT

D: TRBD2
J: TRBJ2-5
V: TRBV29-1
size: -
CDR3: CSVAQREGTQYF
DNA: TGCAGCGTTGCGCAGAGGGAGGGGACCCAGTACTTC

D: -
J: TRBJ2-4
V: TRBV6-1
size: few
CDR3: CASSEAGGRDIQYF
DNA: TGTGCCAGCAGTGAAGCTGGGGGTCGTGACATTCAGTACTTC

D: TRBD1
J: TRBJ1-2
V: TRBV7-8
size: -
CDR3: CASSTTGGNYGYTF
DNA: TGTGCCAGCAGCACCACAGGGGGCAACTATGGCTACACCTTC

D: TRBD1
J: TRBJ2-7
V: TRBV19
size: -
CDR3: CASRPGTALGEQYF
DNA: TGTGCCAGTAGACCCGGGACAGCTCTGGGGGAGCAGTACTTC

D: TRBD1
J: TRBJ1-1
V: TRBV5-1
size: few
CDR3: CASSLRGQGGTEAFF
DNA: TGCGCCAGCAGCTTGAGGGGACAGGGAGGTACTGAAGCTTTCTTT

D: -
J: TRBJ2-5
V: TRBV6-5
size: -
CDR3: CASSYSGLPKETQYF
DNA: TGTGCCAGCAGTTACTCTGGTCTCCCAAAAGAGACCCAGTACTTC

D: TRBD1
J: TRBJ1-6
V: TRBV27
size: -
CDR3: CASSIDRGGSSPLHF
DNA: TGTGCCAGCAGTATCGACAGGGGGGGGAGTTCACCCCTCCACTTT

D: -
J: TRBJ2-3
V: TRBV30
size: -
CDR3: CAWSKRHLTDTQYF
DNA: TGTGCCTGGAGTAAGAGACACCTCACAGATACGCAGTATTTT

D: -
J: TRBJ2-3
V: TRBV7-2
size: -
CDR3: CASSPPQDTQYF
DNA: TGTGCCAGCAGCCCACCCCAAGATACGCAGTATTTT

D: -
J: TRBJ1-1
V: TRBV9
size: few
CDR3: CASRDLLNTEAFF
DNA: TGTGCCAGCCGGGACTTGCTTAACACTGAAGCTTTCTTT

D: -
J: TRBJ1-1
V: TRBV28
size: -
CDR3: CASSGARTEAFF
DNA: TGTGCCAGTTCAGGGGCGAGGACTGAAGCTTTCTTT

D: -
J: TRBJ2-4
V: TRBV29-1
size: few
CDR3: CSVSDRTKNIQYF
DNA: TGCAGCGTCTCCGACAGAACCAAAAACATTCAGTACTTC

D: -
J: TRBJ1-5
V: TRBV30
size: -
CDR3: CAWNTGHSNQPQHF
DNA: TGTGCCTGGAACACCGGGCATAGCAATCAGCCCCAGCATTTT

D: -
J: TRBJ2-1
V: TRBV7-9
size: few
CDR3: CASSLDLGRNNEQFF
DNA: TGTGCCAGCAGCTTAGATCTTGGACGAAACAATGAGCAGTTCTTC

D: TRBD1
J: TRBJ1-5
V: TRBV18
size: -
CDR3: CASSQTGGNQPQHF
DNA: TGTGCCAGCTCACAGACAGGGGGCAATCAGCCCCAGCATTTT

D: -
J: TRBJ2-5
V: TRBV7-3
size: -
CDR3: CASSPGLRGPQETQYF
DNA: TGTGCCAGCAGCCCTGGACTAAGGGGCCCCCAAGAGACCCAGTACTTC

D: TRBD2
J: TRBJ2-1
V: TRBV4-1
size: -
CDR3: CASSATSGGSNEQFF
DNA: TGCGCCAGCAGCGCAACGAGCGGGGGGTCCAATGAGCAGTTCTTC

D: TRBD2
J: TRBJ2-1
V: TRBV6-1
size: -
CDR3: CASRGAGESWDEQFF
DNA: TGTGCCAGCAGGGGAGCGGGGGAGTCCTGGGATGAGCAGTTCTTC

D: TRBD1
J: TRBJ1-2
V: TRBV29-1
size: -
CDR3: CSVVRVGTAPYGYTF
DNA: TGCAGCGTTGTTAGGGTTGGGACAGCACCCTATGGCTACACCTTC

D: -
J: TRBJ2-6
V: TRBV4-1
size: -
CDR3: CASSQVASGANVLTF
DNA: TGCGCCAGCAGCCAAGTGGCCTCTGGGGCCAACGTCCTGACTTTC

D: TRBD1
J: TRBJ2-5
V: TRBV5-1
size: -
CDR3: CASSTRPGTEEETQYF
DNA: TGCGCCAGCAGCACACGGCCCGGGACAGAGGAAGAGACCCAGTACTTC